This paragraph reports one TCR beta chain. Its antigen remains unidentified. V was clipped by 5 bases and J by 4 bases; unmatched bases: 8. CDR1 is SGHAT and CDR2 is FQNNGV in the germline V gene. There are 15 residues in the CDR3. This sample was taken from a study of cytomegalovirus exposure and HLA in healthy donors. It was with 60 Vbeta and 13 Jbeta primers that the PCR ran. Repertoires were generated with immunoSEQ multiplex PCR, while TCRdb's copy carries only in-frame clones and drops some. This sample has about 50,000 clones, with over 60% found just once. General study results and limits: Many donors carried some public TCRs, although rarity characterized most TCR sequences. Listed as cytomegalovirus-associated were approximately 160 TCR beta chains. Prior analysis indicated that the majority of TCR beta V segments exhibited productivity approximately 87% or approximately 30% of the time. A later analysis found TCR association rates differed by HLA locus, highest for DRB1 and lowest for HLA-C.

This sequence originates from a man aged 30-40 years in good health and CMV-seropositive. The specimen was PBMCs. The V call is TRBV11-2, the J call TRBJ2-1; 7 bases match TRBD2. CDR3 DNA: TGTGCCAGCAGCCCAGGACGGCGGGGGTACAATGAGCAGTTCTTC. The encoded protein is CASSPGRRGYNEQFF. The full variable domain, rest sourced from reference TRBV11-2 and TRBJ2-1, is EAGVAQSPRYKIIEKRQSVAFWCNPISGHATLYWYQQILGQGPKLLIQFQNNGVVDDSQLPKDRFSAERLKGVDSTLKIQPAKLEDSAVYLCASSPGRRGYNEQFFGPGTRLTVL.